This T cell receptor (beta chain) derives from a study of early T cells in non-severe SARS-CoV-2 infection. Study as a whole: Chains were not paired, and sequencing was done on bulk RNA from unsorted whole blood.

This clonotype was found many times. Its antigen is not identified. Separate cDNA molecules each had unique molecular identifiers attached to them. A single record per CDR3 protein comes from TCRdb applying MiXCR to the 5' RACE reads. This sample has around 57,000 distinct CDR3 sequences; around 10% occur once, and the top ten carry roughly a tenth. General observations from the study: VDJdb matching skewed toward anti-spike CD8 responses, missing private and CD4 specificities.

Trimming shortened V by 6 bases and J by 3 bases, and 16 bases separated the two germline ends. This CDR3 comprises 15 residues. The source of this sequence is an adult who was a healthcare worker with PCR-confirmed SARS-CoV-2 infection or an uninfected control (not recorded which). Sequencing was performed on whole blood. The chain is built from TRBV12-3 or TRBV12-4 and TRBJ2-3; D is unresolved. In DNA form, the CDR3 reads TGTGCCAGCAGCCAGGACCGGTCGGCGACAGATACGCAGTATTTT. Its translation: CASSQDRSATDTQYF.